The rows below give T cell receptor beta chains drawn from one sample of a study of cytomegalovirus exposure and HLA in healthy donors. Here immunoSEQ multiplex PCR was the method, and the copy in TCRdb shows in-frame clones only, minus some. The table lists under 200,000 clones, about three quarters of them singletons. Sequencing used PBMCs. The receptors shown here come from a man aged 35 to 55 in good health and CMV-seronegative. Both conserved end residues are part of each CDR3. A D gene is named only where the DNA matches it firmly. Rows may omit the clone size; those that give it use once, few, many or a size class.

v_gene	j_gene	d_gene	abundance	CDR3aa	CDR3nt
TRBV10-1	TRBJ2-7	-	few	CASPDREAYEQYF	TGCGCCAGCCCCGACAGGGAGGCCTACGAGCAGTACTTC
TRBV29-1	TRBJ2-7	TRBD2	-	CSVASGTSGRYEQYF	TGCAGCGTTGCCTCCGGGACTAGCGGGAGATACGAGCAGTACTTC
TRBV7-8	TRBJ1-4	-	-	CASSSRQFLNEKLFF	TGTGCCAGCAGCTCCAGACAGTTCTTAAATGAAAAACTGTTTTTT
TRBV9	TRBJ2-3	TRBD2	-	CALYGGAGDTQYF	TGTGCCTTATACGGGGGGGCGGGTGATACGCAGTATTTT
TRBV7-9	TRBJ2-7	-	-	CASSLDGAKHYEQYF	TGTGCCAGCAGCTTAGATGGGGCAAAGCACTACGAGCAGTACTTC
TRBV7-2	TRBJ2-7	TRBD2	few	CASSLVQRGADEQYF	TGTGCCAGCAGCTTAGTACAGCGGGGGGCCGACGAGCAGTACTTC
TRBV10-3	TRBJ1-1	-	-	CAISESGAGALNTEAFF	TGTGCCATCAGTGAGTCAGGGGCAGGGGCTTTGAACACTGAAGCTTTCTTT
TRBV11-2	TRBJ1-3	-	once	CASGARANTIYF	TGTGCCAGCGGGGCCAGAGCAAACACCATATATTTT
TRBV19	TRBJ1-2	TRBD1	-	CASSIDDRDRGGYTF	TGTGCCAGTAGTATAGACGACAGGGATCGGGGTGGCTACACCTTC
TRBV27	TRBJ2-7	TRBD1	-	CASSRQGPYEQYF	TGTGCCAGCAGCCGACAGGGCCCCTACGAGCAGTACTTC
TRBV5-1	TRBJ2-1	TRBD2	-	CASSGGLAGGPGNEQFF	TGCGCCAGCAGCGGAGGACTAGCGGGAGGGCCGGGTAATGAGCAGTTCTTC
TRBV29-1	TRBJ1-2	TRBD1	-	CSVVPGQVITF	TGCAGCGTCGTACCGGGACAGGTCATCACCTTC
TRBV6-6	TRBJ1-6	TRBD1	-	CASSYGQGGNTLHF	TGTGCCAGCAGTTACGGACAGGGAGGTAACACCCTCCACTTT
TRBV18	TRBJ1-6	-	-	CASSRDRGSPLHF	TGTGCCAGCTCACGGGACCGGGGGTCACCCCTCCACTTT
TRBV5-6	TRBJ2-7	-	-	CASSSVRTETYEQYF	TGTGCCAGCAGCTCCGTTCGGACTGAGACCTACGAGCAGTACTTC
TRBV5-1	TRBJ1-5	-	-	CASSLGSEQPQHF	TGCGCCAGCAGCTTGGGGTCCGAGCAGCCCCAGCATTTT
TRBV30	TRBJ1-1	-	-	CAWKRGVNTEAFF	TGTGCCTGGAAGCGGGGGGTGAACACTGAAGCTTTCTTT
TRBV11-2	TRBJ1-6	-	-	CASSLLLAGVTGRDSPLHF	TGTGCCAGCAGCTTACTCCTGGCCGGGGTGACAGGCCGGGATTCACCCCTCCACTTT
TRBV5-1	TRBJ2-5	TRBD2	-	CASSSTLAGGQETQYF	TGCGCCAGCAGCTCCACCTTAGCGGGGGGGCAAGAGACCCAGTACTTC
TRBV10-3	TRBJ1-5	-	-	CAISDQPGQPQHF	TGTGCCATCAGTGACCAGCCGGGTCAGCCCCAGCATTTT
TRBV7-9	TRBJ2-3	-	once	CASSLALSTDTQYF	TGTGCCAGCAGCTTGGCCCTTAGCACAGATACGCAGTATTTT
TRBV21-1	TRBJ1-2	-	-	CATPIAGSGYTF	TGTGCCACCCCGATCGCGGGTAGCGGCTACACCTTC
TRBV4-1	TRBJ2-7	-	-	CASSPRTAYEQYF	TGCGCCAGCAGCCCCCGGACAGCCTACGAGCAGTACTTC
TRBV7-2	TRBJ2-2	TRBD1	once	CASSSRTGPEELFF	TGTGCCAGCAGCTCCCGGACAGGCCCGGAGGAGCTGTTTTTT
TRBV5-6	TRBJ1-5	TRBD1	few	CASSGGTGDEDQPQHF	TGTGCCAGCAGCGGGGGGACAGGGGATGAGGATCAGCCCCAGCATTTT
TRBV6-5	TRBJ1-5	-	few	CASSQRVNQPQHF	TGTGCCAGCAGTCAACGGGTAAATCAGCCCCAGCATTTT
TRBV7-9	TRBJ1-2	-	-	CASSPRGRATNYGYTF	TGTGCCAGCAGCCCTCGGGGAAGAGCTACTAACTATGGCTACACCTTC
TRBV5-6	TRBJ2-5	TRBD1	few	CASSSDRGKTQYF	TGTGCCAGCAGCTCGGACAGGGGCAAGACCCAGTACTTC
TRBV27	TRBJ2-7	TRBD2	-	CASSQRSISGGPTIDEQYF	TGTGCCAGCAGCCAACGAAGCATCAGCGGGGGACCAACAATCGACGAGCAGTACTTC
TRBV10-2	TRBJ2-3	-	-	CASTRTDTQYF	TGCGCCAGCACTAGGACAGATACGCAGTATTTT
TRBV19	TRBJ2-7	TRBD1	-	CASSIWTGGNEQYF	TGTGCCAGTAGTATTTGGACAGGGGGCAACGAGCAGTACTTC
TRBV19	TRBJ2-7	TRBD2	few	CASSDSGFSYEQYF	TGTGCCAGTAGTGATAGCGGGTTTTCCTACGAGCAGTACTTC
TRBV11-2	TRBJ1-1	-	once	CASSLGGLGVTEAFF	TGTGCCAGCAGCTTAGGGGGGCTGGGAGTCACTGAAGCTTTCTTT
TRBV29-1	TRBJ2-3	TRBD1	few	CSVDKQGLDTQYF	TGCAGCGTTGATAAACAGGGGTTAGATACGCAGTATTTT
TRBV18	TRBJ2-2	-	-	CASSIAVTNTGELFF	TGTGCCAGCTCCATAGCGGTTACCAACACCGGGGAGCTGTTTTTT
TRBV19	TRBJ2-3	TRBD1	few	CASSGPGQGHPSTDTQYF	TGTGCCAGTAGTGGACCGGGACAGGGGCACCCTAGCACAGATACGCAGTATTTT
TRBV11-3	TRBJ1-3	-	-	CASSLGGANSGNTIYF	TGTGCCAGCAGCTTAGGGGGCGCGAACTCTGGAAACACCATATATTTT
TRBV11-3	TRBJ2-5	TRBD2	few	CASSSGQRGIAQYF	TGTGCCAGCAGCTCCGGACAGCGGGGGATTGCCCAGTACTTC
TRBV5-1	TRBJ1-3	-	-	CASSLSAPGSSDTIYF	TGCGCCAGCAGCTTGAGTGCACCCGGGAGCTCCGACACCATATATTTT
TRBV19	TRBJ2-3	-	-	CASRSEGPDTQYF	TGTGCCAGTAGATCGGAGGGACCAGATACGCAGTATTTT
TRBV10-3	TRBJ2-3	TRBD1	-	CAICDPDPTGPSTDTQYF	TGTGCCATCTGTGATCCCGACCCGACAGGGCCTAGCACAGATACGCAGTATTTT
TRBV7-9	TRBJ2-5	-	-	CASSLGAVGRETQYF	TGTGCCAGCAGCTTAGGAGCTGTGGGCAGAGAGACCCAGTACTTC
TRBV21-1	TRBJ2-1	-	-	CASSIPGLAGDEQFF	TGTGCCAGCAGCATACCGGGACTAGCGGGAGATGAGCAGTTCTTC
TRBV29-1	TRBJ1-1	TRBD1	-	CSVCLTGEGDTEAFF	TGCAGCGTGTGCCTGACAGGGGAAGGCGACACTGAAGCTTTCTTT
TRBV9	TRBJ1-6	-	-	CASSPTAGANSPLHF	TGTGCCAGCAGCCCAACGGCAGGGGCGAATTCACCCCTCCACTTT